The next 29 T cell receptor beta chains were all read from a single sample in a study of blood T cell repertoires in COVID-19. Measured with immunoSEQ multiplex PCR; TCRdb has only the in-frame clones, and not every one. The table lists fewer than 250,000 clones, approximately 82% of them singletons, with around 12% in the top ten. The material sequenced was peripheral blood. Source of these receptors: a woman between 35 and 50 years old with acute or convalescent COVID-19.

The rearrangement uses TRBV28 and TRBJ2-1; 14 nucleotides agree with TRBD2. Germline loops: CDR1 MDHEN, CDR2 SYDVKM. This CDR3 is 20 amino acids long. With V trimmed by 3 bases and J by 2 bases, 12 bases remained unmatched. This CDR3 is CASSFETEGTSGGPYNEQFF. The CDR3 nucleotides are TGTGCCAGCAGTTTCGAAACTGAAGGGACTAGCGGGGGACCCTACAATGAGCAGTTCTTC.

The rearrangement links TRBV5-1 to TRBJ2-2; TRBD1 aligns across 9 bases. Per germline, CDR1 SGHRS and CDR2 YFSETQ. The V segment lost 1 base and the J segment 3 bases; nucleotides outside the gene matches: 7. There are 17 residues in the CDR3. The CDR3 here is CASSLRTGGVDTGELFF. CDR3 coding DNA: TGCGCCAGCAGCTTGCGTACAGGGGGCGTGGACACCGGGGAGCTGTTTTTT.

For the CDR3, the DNA is TGTGCCAGCAGCAAACTCCGGGTAGTGGACACTGAAGCTTTCTTT. Residues: CASSKLRVVDTEAFF. The chain carries TRBV21-1 and TRBJ1-1. TRBV21-1 is designated a pseudogene. This CDR3 comprises 15 residues.

The genes are TRBV7-2 and TRBJ2-5; D is perhaps TRBD1 (7 bases). The germline V gene encodes CDR1 SGHTA and CDR2 FQGNSA. Between the trimmed V and J ends, which lost 5 bases and 5 bases, there was a span of 24 bases. This CDR3 has 17 residues. The CDR3 region is CASSLRTGLPKGETQYF. The CDR3 coding sequence is TGTGCCAGCAGCCTCAGGACAGGACTACCGAAGGGGGAGACCCAGTACTTC.

The rearrangement joins TRBV18 to TRBJ1-2, with 7 bases aligning to TRBD1. Germline V CDR1 and CDR2: KGHSH, LQKENI. This CDR3 is built from 14 residues. After removal of 8 bases from V and 0 bases from J, the junction contained 6 bases not matched to a gene. The CDR3, as DNA: TGTGCCAGCGTACAGGGGCAGTCTAACTATGGCTACACCTTC. As protein: CASVQGQSNYGYTF.

This sequence joins TRBV27 and TRBJ1-2; TRBD1 might be the D (5 bases). This CDR3 has 11 residues. The germline V gene encodes CDR1 MNHEY and CDR2 SMNVEV (reference sequence). V dropped 6 bases and J dropped 4 bases, with 6 bases sitting between them. For the CDR3, the DNA is TGTGCCAGCAGCGACAGCTATGGCTACACCTTC. Its protein is CASSDSYGYTF.

This chain uses TRBV18 with TRBJ2-3; TRBD2 aligns across 9 bases. The trim removed 6 bases at V and 0 bases at J, leaving 7 bases unmatched. Germline V CDR1 and CDR2: KGHSH, LQKENI. This CDR3 is 16 amino acids long. The CDR3 DNA sequence: TGTGCCAGCTCTCATTCTAGCGGGGCGAGCACAGATACGCAGTATTTT. This codes for CASSHSSGASTDTQYF.

The rearrangement uses TRBV12-3 or TRBV12-4 and TRBJ2-7; no clear D gene. The CDR3 is 12 amino acids. V lost 3 bases, J lost 6 bases, and 9 bases lay in between. CDR3 protein: CASSFRGAEQYF. The DNA of the CDR3 is TGTGCCAGCAGTTTCCGTGGAGCCGAGCAGTACTTC.

This sequence joins TRBV5-1 and TRBJ2-3, with 12 bases lining up with TRBD1. This CDR3 region has 17 residues. V lost 4 bases to trimming and J lost 1 base; unmatched junction nucleotides: 7. In germline, CDR1 is SGHRS, CDR2 YFSETQ. CDR3 protein: CASSSSGTGGGTDTQYF. The CDR3 region has the DNA TGCGCCAGCAGCAGCTCCGGGACAGGGGGCGGCACAGATACGCAGTATTTT.

Details on this clone: This sample includes further DNA sequences coding for the same CDR3. V gene TRBV3-1 (or the pseudogene TRBV3-2) combines with J gene TRBJ2-7, with D unclear. Germline CDR1 is LGHDT and CDR2 is YNNKEL (reference sequence). The CDR3 runs to 13 residues. The germline V and J ends were trimmed by 3 bases and 0 bases, with 6 bases remaining between them. The CDR3 reads CASSHPSSYEQYF. As DNA, the CDR3 is TGTGCCAGCAGCCATCCCAGCTCCTACGAGCAGTACTTC.

The rearrangement links TRBV6-5 to TRBJ2-1; 9 bases align to TRBD1. Germline assignment: CDR1 MNHEY and CDR2 SVGAGI. The CDR3 loop spans 14 amino acids. After removal of 6 bases from V and 4 bases from J, the junction contained 4 bases not matched to a gene. DNA of the CDR3: TGTGCCAGCAGCCGGGACAGGGTATACAATGAGCAGTTCTTC. Its protein product is CASSRDRVYNEQFF.

The CDR3 reads CASSPLMTGGYGYTF. The CDR3 DNA reads as TGTGCCAGCAGTCCCCTTATGACAGGAGGATATGGCTACACCTTC. J is TRBJ1-2 and V is TRBV6-5, with a weak D call TRBD1 (6 bases). Trimming cost V 5 bases and J 5 bases, with 18 bases left between them. The germline V gene encodes CDR1 MNHEY and CDR2 SVGAGI. The CDR3 is made up of 15 amino acids.

This sequence joins TRBV5-1 and TRBJ1-3; D uncertain. This CDR3 contains 16 residues. Germline lookup yields CDR1 SGHRS and CDR2 YFSETQ. The V and J ends lost 0 bases and 0 bases respectively, with 10 bases between them. For the CDR3, the DNA is TGCGCCAGCAGCTTGGGGGCCTCGAGCTCTGGAAACACCATATATTTT. Translation: CASSLGASSSGNTIYF.

The V call is TRBV30, the J call TRBJ1-2; D possibly corresponds to TRBD1 (6 bases). The CDR3 runs 12 residues. V lost 7 bases to trimming and J lost 3 bases, with 12 bases between them. Germline V gives CDR1 GTSNPN, CDR2 SVGIG (reference sequence). DNA for the CDR3: TGTGCCTCTCAGGGGACGTACTATGGCTACACCTTC. Amino acid sequence: CASQGTYYGYTF. Complete variable domain (other parts from reference TRBV30 and TRBJ1-2): SQTIHQWPATLVQPVGSPLSLECTVEGTSNPNLYWYRQAAGRGLQLLFYSVGIGQISSEVPQNLSASRPQDRQFILSSKKLLLSDSGFYLCASQGTYYGYTFGSGTRLTVV.

The rearrangement uses TRBV6-5 and TRBJ1-2; 7 bases align to TRBD1. This CDR3 region has 15 residues. Germline V CDR1 and CDR2: MNHEY, SVGAGI. V lost 6 bases to trimming and J lost 4 bases; unmatched junction nucleotides: 11. The CDR3 nucleotides read TGTGCCAGCAGCGACGGGTACGGACAGGTCTATGGCTACACCTTC. Encoded protein: CASSDGYGQVYGYTF.

This clone was picked up one time. The chain joins TRBV18 to TRBJ1-3; no clear D. V was pared by 6 bases and J by 4 bases, with 10 bases between. Germline V gives CDR1 KGHSH, CDR2 LQKENI. This CDR3 region has 13 residues. The DNA for the CDR3 is TGTGCCAGCTCTTCCGGGTCGGGAAACACCATATATTTT. Amino acids: CASSSGSGNTIYF.

The rearrangement uses TRBV19 and TRBJ1-3, with 7 bases identical to TRBD1. V lost 4 bases, J lost 11 bases, and 5 bases stayed unmatched. This CDR3 region has 12 residues. Germline CDR1 LNHDA, CDR2 SQIVND (reference sequence). CDR3 nucleotide sequence: TGTGCCAGTAGTACGACAGGGTTCGCCATATATTTT. Residues: CASSTTGFAIYF.

The V and J genes are TRBV7-9 and TRBJ2-7; D possibly corresponds to TRBD2 (6 bases). This CDR3 has 15 residues. Germline-derived CDR1 and CDR2 are SEHNR and FQNEAQ (reference sequence). Trimming stripped 4 bases from V and 7 bases from J, with 20 bases between. This CDR3 reads CASSSDGPGGEEQYF. The CDR3 DNA is TGTGCCAGCAGCTCGGATGGGCCAGGCGGGGAAGAGCAGTACTTC. The full variable domain, rest sourced from reference TRBV7-9 and TRBJ2-7, is DTGVSQNPRHKITKRGQNVTFRCDPISEHNRLYWYRQTLGQGPEFLTYFQNEAQLEKSRLLSDRFSAERPKGSFSTLEIQRTEQGDSAMYLCASSSDGPGGEEQYFGPGTRLTVT.

This chain links TRBV5-1 with TRBJ2-3; the match to TRBD2 covers 10 bases. The CDR3 runs to 15 residues. Looked up from germline, CDR1 is SGHRS and CDR2 is YFSETQ. Trimming cost V 2 bases and J 6 bases; bases outside gene matches: 6. The CDR3 loop reads CASSFGTSVGDTQYF. In DNA, the CDR3 is TGCGCCAGCAGCTTCGGGACTAGCGTGGGTGATACGCAGTATTTT.

This sequence joins TRBV11-2 and TRBJ1-1; D unclear. The CDR3 has 15 amino acids. In germline, CDR1 is SGHAT, CDR2 FQNNGV. Trimming removed 5 bases from V and 2 bases from J, with 15 bases in between. The CDR3 DNA reads as TGTGCCAGCAGCCATGTGCGGGGATCAAACACTGAAGCTTTCTTT. Translation: CASSHVRGSNTEAFF.

This rearrangement joins TRBV6-6 to TRBJ1-2; perhaps TRBD1 as D (5 bases). Per germline, CDR1 MNHNY and CDR2 SVGAGI (reference sequence). CDR3 size: 11 residues. Trimming stripped 2 bases from V and 13 bases from J, with 11 bases between. DNA of the CDR3: TGTGCCAGCAGTTACGAGACAGCGGGCACCTTC. This sequence encodes CASSYETAGTF.

In its sample, this clone was seen many times. The V gene is TRBV25-1, the J gene TRBJ1-1; 10 nucleotides align to TRBD1. V lost 6 bases, J lost 1 base, and 5 bases stayed unmatched. CDR1 is MGHDK, CDR2 SYGVNS, per germline. The length of the CDR3 is 15 residues. CDR3 DNA: TGTGCCAGCAGACGACAGGGGGCCCGGAACACTGAAGCTTTCTTT. Protein product: CASRRQGARNTEAFF.

V gene TRBV23-1 combines with J gene TRBJ1-1; 7 bases line up with TRBD1. TRBV23-1 is reported as an ORF; its role is uncertain. This CDR3 region has 10 residues. Unmatched junction bases numbered 6, after V lost 10 bases and J lost 10 bases. The CDR3 DNA reads TGCGCCAACCGAGGGGGCGCAGCTTTCTTT. This codes for CANRGGAAFF.

This rearrangement joins TRBV5-1 to TRBJ1-1; 10 nucleotides agree with TRBD1. The CDR3 loop spans 17 amino acids. Per the germline V gene, CDR1 is SGHRS and CDR2 is YFSETQ. The trim removed 0 bases at V and 5 bases at J, leaving 10 bases unmatched. In nucleotides, the CDR3 is TGCGCCAGCAGCTTGGGAACCGGGACAGGGGTCAATACTGAAGCTTTCTTT. As protein: CASSLGTGTGVNTEAFF.

J is TRBJ2-1 and V is TRBV19, with 12 bases fitting TRBD2. Looked up from germline, CDR1 is LNHDA and CDR2 is SQIVND (reference sequence). With V trimmed by 4 bases and J by 4 bases, 8 bases remained unmatched. The CDR3 sequence is 17 residues long. The CDR3 loop reads CASSTRLAGVKYNEQFF. As DNA, the CDR3 is TGTGCCAGTAGTACAAGACTAGCGGGGGTCAAGTACAATGAGCAGTTCTTC.

The sample holds one count of this clone. The chain links TRBV5-4 to TRBJ2-7, with 9 bases aligning to TRBD1. The CDR3 is 13 amino acids. Germline loops: CDR1 SGHNT, CDR2 YYREEE (reference sequence). The J segment lost 9 bases and the V segment lost 4 bases, leaving 8 bases of the junction unmatched. The CDR3 loop is CASSPGTGSGQYF. DNA for the CDR3: TGTGCCAGCAGCCCCGGGACAGGGTCCGGGCAGTACTTC.

The chain is built from TRBV9 and TRBJ1-6; 7 bases agree with TRBD1. Per the germline V gene, CDR1 is SGDLS and CDR2 is YYNGEE. CDR3 length: 15 residues. The V and J ends lost 3 bases and 7 bases, in that order; junction bases with no gene match: 7. The CDR3 nucleotides are TGTGCCAGCAGCGGTAGTACAGGGGACAATTCACCCCTCCACTTT. Amino acid sequence: CASSGSTGDNSPLHF.

J is TRBJ2-3 and V is TRBV27; D remains unclear. Germline V CDR1 and CDR2: MNHEY, SMNVEV (reference sequence). This CDR3 is built from 16 residues. V lost 0 bases and J lost 0, with 10 bases in between. For the CDR3, the DNA is TGTGCCAGCAGTTTATCTGAGCCCCCTAGCACAGATACGCAGTATTTT. Protein: CASSLSEPPSTDTQYF.

The chain links TRBV5-6 to TRBJ1-1; D call uncertain. The CDR3 spans 13 residues. From germline, CDR1 is SGHDT and CDR2 YYEEEE. Trimming cost V 3 bases and J 10 bases, with 16 bases left between them. The CDR3 protein is CASSSALGRTAFF. The CDR3 DNA is TGTGCCAGCAGCTCAGCGTTAGGTCGTACAGCTTTCTTT.